This T cell receptor beta chain is drawn from a study of OX40 agonist ivuxolimab in advanced cancers. General study findings and limits: Expanded clones belonging to CD8+ T cells outnumbered, on average, those of CD4+.

As regards this clone: What it recognizes is unknown.

TCRdb's table, derived via immunoSEQ multiplex PCR, lists solely in-frame clones and lacks some. Among about 72,000 clones, around 92% were seen once, and the ten largest hold 2.5%. The germline gives CDR1 KGHSH, CDR2 LQKENI. Between the trimmed V and J ends, which lost 0 bases and 4 bases, there was a span of 3 bases. This CDR3 has 12 amino acids. V is TRBV18 and J is TRBJ2-5, with D hard to call. The input for sequencing was CD4+ or CD8+ T cells sorted from blood, taken in a trial of the OX40 agonist ivuxolimab. The TCR originated in an adult with an advanced solid tumor such as melanoma, head and neck, liver or kidney cancer. The chain's CDR3 is CASSPPGETQYF. CDR3 coding DNA: TGTGCCAGCTCACCACCGGGAGAGACCCAGTACTTC.